This TCR beta chain was found in a study of regulatory T cells in long-lasting Graves disease. Arm-PCR of CDR3 regions and iRepertoire HTBI primers were the basis on which TCR beta libraries were built. Each CDR3 protein gets one entry after TCRdb re-called the multiplex PCR reads with MiXCR. The sample includes approximately 360,000 distinct CDR3 sequences, about 10% of them seen just once. This clonotype was seen at least ten times. The time point is: newly diagnosed GD, antithyroid drugs for less than 3 months. Researchers made the TCR library from RNA that was extracted from PBMCs. These records were also assigned to another study, of T cells in Graves' hyperthyroidism and ophthalmopathy. That work contributes: HTBI primers drove first-round RT-PCR of the TCR CDR3.

This specimen consisted of peripheral blood mononuclear cells (PBMCs), obtained at new diagnosis, from a patient treated with antithyroid drugs. The TCR originated in a woman younger than 35 with Graves disease.

CDR3 protein: CASKEAGAGETQYF. The CDR3 nucleotides are TGTGCCAGCAAGGAGGCGGGGGCCGGGGAGACCCAGTACTTC. The chain carries TRBV6-1 and TRBJ2-5, with D possibly matching TRBD2 (7 bases). The V gene lost 7 bases and the J gene lost 5 bases, with 17 bases spanning the gap. Germline CDR1 is MNHNS and CDR2 is SASEGT. CDR3 length: 14 residues.